The entry below gives a single T cell receptor (beta chain) sequence along with its context. Antigen unknown. Once RNA had been extracted, it was reverse transcribed into cDNA to act as the sequencing template. The repertoire was sequenced with immunoSEQ multiplex PCR; TCRdb's copy has only in-frame clones and lacks some. Of 150,000 to 200,000 clones listed, roughly 60% are singletons. Treatment given: oral pan-JAK inhibitor, 5-10 mg twice daily. This specimen comes from a study of CD8+ T cells in alopecia areata. Findings of the study overall: The study found TCR sharing across patients less clear than in mice, possibly for HLA reasons. Scalp clonality dropped significantly under tofacitinib, as did expanded CD8+ top-100 clones.

The germline CDR1 and CDR2 sequences are SNHLY and FYNNEI. Trimming cost V 6 bases and J 9 bases; bases outside gene matches: 5. The CDR3 spans 11 residues. The sample was CD4+ T cells sorted from blood, taken at week 24, from a patient treated with tofacitinib. V usage is TRBV2 and J usage is TRBJ2-7, with 7 bases matching TRBD2. The TCR comes from a human donor with alopecia areata. The DNA for the CDR3 is TGTGCCAGCAGACTCAGGGAGGGGCAGTACTTC. Translation: CASRLREGQYF.